This T cell receptor beta chain came from a study of T cell responses to AZD1222 COVID-19 vaccine (dated by TCRdb to about 2021). Context from the whole study: TCR sequencing was performed for more than 230 trial participants, of whom 200 to 210 were given two doses of AZD1222 and around 26 were given two doses of MenACWY control vaccine. Trial participants were enrolled by age into subgroups of 18-55, 56-69 and 70-plus years, and 148, 28 and 57 TCR-sequenced participants, respectively, were included in these subgroups.

Interpreted using the paper, the time point label stands for: about 28 days (+/-7) after the second vaccine dose. AZD1222 recipients given second doses at about 4 weeks or at about 12 weeks were pooled, since spike-specific TCR depth and breadth were not found to differ between the two schedules. Vaccinee samples were obtained from the UK trials COV001 and COV002, which included a single-blind randomized controlled phase 2/3 trial of AZD1222 (ChAdOx1 nCoV-19) in healthy adults. For TCRbeta chain sequencing, PBMC samples from trial participants were taken at day 0 and at day 28 after the second dose. Broad study findings and their caveats: Participants were mostly white British and included more females than males, and it was suggested by the authors that clonal diversity may have been underestimated. The 56-69-year group was small, and its depth increase did not reach significance, likely because of low power. Because no samples from the day 14 peak response were available, repertoires could be characterized only after the peak T cell response. The whole spike protein was spanned by vaccine-associated CD4 TCRs, and dominant responses were seen in regions 160-218 and 743-854. Conclusions about previously exposed vaccinees are limited, since just a handful of AZD1222 recipients were seropositive for SARS-CoV-2 at baseline. A significant rise in spike-specific TCR breadth and depth was observed after two AZD1222 doses relative to day 0 and relative to MenACWY recipients. Reportedly, almost half of the unique spike-specific TCRs recognized epitopes lying outside the regions that are mutated in the B.1.351 and B.1.1.7 variants.

Turning to this clone: Its antigen has not been determined. Base qualities are not at hand, and no much larger clone is one base apart.

The CDR3 numbers 11 residues from cysteine through phenylalanine. Of the read, only the CDR3 DNA is kept; its 33 bases are in frame from base 1. Trimming takes 7 bases from V and 5 bases from J, and the germline ends sit 11 bases apart. Per the germline V gene, SQVTM is the CDR1 and ANQGSEA is the CDR2. The CDR3 regions of human TCRbeta chains were analyzed by immunosequencing. The authors' analysis ran thus. Repertoire TCRs were matched against a reference library of SARS-CoV-2-specific TCRs generated with the MIRA antigen-specificity platform. Breadth was defined as the fraction of unique TCRs that were SARS-CoV-2-associated. Depth was defined as the fraction of total T cells that were SARS-CoV-2-associated. Using the MIRA data, every spike-specific TCR was mapped to the spike region that the TCR reacted to and assigned to either a CD4 or a CD8 class. Log10-transformed breadth and depth values were compared by one-way ANOVA with Sidak's multiple comparisons tests. Not all clones reach the TCRdb copy of this immuneACCESS table, which keeps in-frame sequences only. Checked studies attribute under half of the gap to unresolved V genes and leave the rest unexplained. That table is the source of V, J and clone size, and D and trimming were worked out from the DNA. This sample gives fewer than 150,000 clones in total; around nine tenths of them show up just once. The ten largest clones capture approximately 3.4% of the sample.

This sequence originates from an adult who received the AZD1222 COVID-19 vaccine. Recombination linked TRBV29-1 to TRBJ2-5; matching of 5 bases hints at TRBD2 as the D gene. The input for sequencing was peripheral blood, taken 28 days after the second AZD1222 dose. The DNA sequence follows: TGCAGCGGCCGGGGAGAGGAGACCCAGTACTTC. It is translated as CSGRGEETQYF.